This note documents a single TCR beta chain sequence. Its matching antigen is unknown. This sample is drawn from a study of shared clonotypes between healthy human individuals. Overall study results and limits: Shared clonotypes across all four donors exceeded non-shared ones in generation probability. With few donors, the genetic and exposure-history diversity represented was limited.

Template for every sorted-subset replicate PCR totaled 200 to 250 ng DNA, around 33,000 T cell genomes. Assay used: immunoSEQ multiplex PCR; TCRdb lists only in-frame clones, some missing. The table lists around 600,000 clones, about 98% of them singletons. The CDR3 has 13 amino acids. Germline V gene data show CDR1 as SEHNR and CDR2 as FQNEAQ (reference sequence). Deletions cut 4 bases from V and 3 bases from J, with 10 bases between. Naive CD8 populations comprised CD45RO-negative cells positively selected for CCR7, excluding terminally differentiated effector memory CD45RA+ cells. Within Nashville, Tennessee resided all donors, each a Caucasian adult.

Sequenced material: naive CD8+ T cells sorted from blood. The TCR originated in a man aged 25 to 40 in good health. The chain has TRBV7-9 and TRBJ2-7; TRBD2 might be the D (5 bases). The CDR3 protein is CASSSTTGYEQYF. The CDR3 DNA sequence: TGTGCCAGCAGCTCGACTACTGGCTACGAGCAGTACTTC.